These 20 T cell receptor beta chains were all obtained from the same sample, sequenced in a study of cytomegalovirus exposure and HLA in healthy donors. Using immunoSEQ multiplex PCR, the repertoire was profiled, and TCRdb retains in-frame clones only, with some absent. The data hold approximately 270,000 clones, with around 85% observed a single time. The sequencing sample was made of PBMCs. The receptor source for this set is a woman in her late teens or twenties in good health and CMV-seronegative.

The chain is built from TRBV27 and TRBJ2-5; possibly TRBD2 for D (6 bases). Trimming took off 4 bases at V and 7 bases at J, with 10 bases between the two ends. CDR1 and CDR2 from the germline V gene are MNHEY and SMNVEV (reference sequence). This CDR3 has 12 residues. In nucleotides, the CDR3 is TGTGCCAGCAGTTCGGGACTTGGGACCCAGTACTTC. Translated, it gives CASSSGLGTQYF.

This chain connects TRBV30 to TRBJ2-5, with D possibly being TRBD2 (7 bases). V was shortened by 1 base and J by 5 bases, with 14 bases between the two germline ends. CDR3 length equals 14 residues. The germline gives CDR1 GTSNPN, CDR2 SVGIG (reference sequence). CDR3 amino acids: CAWSAGGLEETQYF. The CDR3, as DNA: TGTGCCTGGAGTGCGGGGGGCCTGGAGGAGACCCAGTACTTC.

The table lists this clone with a count of one. The V and J genes are TRBV11-2 and TRBJ1-2; the match to TRBD1 covers 7 bases. Losses at the gene ends were 1 base for V and 6 bases for J; bases not matched to a gene: 5. The germline V gene encodes CDR1 SGHAT and CDR2 FQNNGV. The CDR3 extends over 14 amino acids. The CDR3 coding sequence is TGTGCCAGCAGCTTAGTCTCAGGGGGTAATGGCTACACCTTC. It codes for CASSLVSGGNGYTF.

This clone has a single count. The DNA for the CDR3 is TGTGCCAGCAGCTCTGACAGTACAGATACGCAGTATTTT. Encoded protein: CASSSDSTDTQYF. The J gene is TRBJ2-3, the V gene TRBV5-6; TRBD1 might be the D (5 bases). Germline V gene lookup returns CDR1 SGHDT and CDR2 YYEEEE. V lost 3 bases and J lost 3, with 8 bases in between. The CDR3 covers 13 residues.

The genes are TRBV4-3 and TRBJ1-2, with D maybe TRBD1 (5 bases). Looked up from germline, CDR1 is LGHNA and CDR2 is YSLEER. Trimming stripped 2 bases from V and 1 base from J, with 14 bases between. The CDR3 length is 16 residues. CDR3 sequence (DNA): TGCGCCAGCAGCCAAATGGTCAGGGAATTTAACTATGGCTACACCTTC. The encoded protein is CASSQMVREFNYGYTF.

The chain is built from TRBV7-2 and TRBJ1-3, with 8 bases aligning to TRBD1. This CDR3 is 17 amino acids long. Germline V CDR1 and CDR2: SGHTA, FQGNSA. V shed 5 bases, J shed 3 bases, and the junction held 12 bases outside the gene matches. The CDR3 bases are TGTGCCAGCAGCCTCCGAGGCGGACAGGGAAATGGAAACACCATATATTTT. This sequence encodes CASSLRGGQGNGNTIYF.

The DNA for the CDR3 is TGTGCCAGCAGTTACCTACAGGGGCCAGGTGAATCACCCCTCCACTTT. Amino acid sequence: CASSYLQGPGESPLHF. This sequence joins TRBV28 and TRBJ1-6, with 7 bases that match TRBD1. Unmatched junction bases numbered 13, after V lost 4 bases and J lost 10 bases. The CDR3 runs to 16 residues. Germline V lookup: CDR1 MDHEN, CDR2 SYDVKM.

The rearrangement uses TRBV7-8 and TRBJ2-1; D is uncertain. V lost 3 bases and J 5 bases, leaving 14 bases between the germline ends. Germline values: CDR1 SGHVS, CDR2 FQNEAQ. The CDR3 runs to 15 residues. The CDR3 DNA follows: TGTGCCAGCAGCTTTTGGGCCCGCCTTGACAATGAGCAGTTCTTC. Translation gives CASSFWARLDNEQFF. Based on the CDR3 plus reference TRBV7-8 and TRBJ2-1, the full variable domain is GAGVSQSPRYKVAKRGQDVALRCDPISGHVSLFWYQQALGQGPEFLTYFQNEAQLDKSGLPSDRFFAERPEGSVSTLKIQRTQQEDSAVYLCASSFWARLDNEQFFGPGTRLTVL.

The chain recombines TRBV5-1 with TRBJ2-7; TRBD1 might be the D (5 bases). This CDR3 comprises 16 residues. Trimming cost V 0 bases and J 2 bases, with 15 bases left between them. Germline CDR1 reads SGHRS; CDR2 reads YFSETQ. The CDR3 nucleotides read TGCGCCAGCAGCTTGGCCGGGTGGCAGGGCCCCTACGAGCAGTACTTC. Amino acids: CASSLAGWQGPYEQYF.

The V gene is TRBV28, the J gene TRBJ1-2, with a tentative D call TRBD1 (6 bases). Germline V gene sequence: CDR1 MDHEN, CDR2 SYDVKM. Trimming pared 8 bases from V and 6 bases from J, leaving 19 bases between. The CDR3 contains 14 residues. CDR3 coding DNA: TGTGCCAGCGACACCGCGGGGGGGCTCGATGGCTACACCTTC. This encodes CASDTAGGLDGYTF.

V usage is TRBV5-1 and J usage is TRBJ1-5, with 8 positions matching TRBD1. V lost 0 bases and J lost 4; bases outside the gene matches: 3. Germline V CDR1 and CDR2: SGHRS, YFSETQ. This CDR3 region has 15 residues. The CDR3 spells CASSLAGGDNQPQHF. The CDR3, as DNA: TGCGCCAGCAGCTTGGCAGGGGGCGATAATCAGCCCCAGCATTTT.

This chain links TRBV11-2 with TRBJ2-7; the match to TRBD1 covers 7 bases. Per germline, CDR1 SGHAT and CDR2 FQNNGV. This CDR3 has 14 amino acids. V lost 3 bases and J lost 3; bases outside the gene matches: 5. CDR3 sequence: CASSFNRQGYEQYF. As DNA, the CDR3 is TGTGCCAGCAGCTTCAACAGACAGGGCTACGAGCAGTACTTC.

The V call is TRBV6-5, the J call TRBJ1-2; 8 bases align to TRBD1. The CDR3 contains 15 residues. V lost 1 base, J lost 5 bases, and 6 bases stayed unmatched. Per germline, CDR1 MNHEY and CDR2 SVGAGI. CDR3: CASSYYGQGEYGYTF. The CDR3, as DNA: TGTGCCAGCAGTTACTACGGACAGGGCGAGTATGGCTACACCTTC.

The rearrangement links TRBV18 to TRBJ2-7; D perhaps matches TRBD1 (6 bases). The CDR3 extends over 14 amino acids. CDR1 and CDR2 (germline): KGHSH, LQKENI. The V end lost 3 bases, the J end lost 0 bases, and 9 bases lay between the germline ends. CDR3 nucleotide sequence: TGTGCCAGCTCACCGGACAGCTTCTCCTACGAGCAGTACTTC. This gives the protein CASSPDSFSYEQYF.

The V and J genes are TRBV6-1 and TRBJ1-1; D is perhaps TRBD1 (6 bases). Germline CDR1 MNHNS, CDR2 SASEGT. The CDR3 spans 13 residues. Trimming stripped 1 base from V and 4 bases from J, with 7 bases between. CDR3 in DNA: TGTGCCAGCAGTGAAGGGACAGCCACTGAAGCTTTCTTT. Its translation is CASSEGTATEAFF.

This clone was counted a few times. V and J are TRBV6-5 and TRBJ1-5; the D gene is possibly TRBD1 (5 bases). Per germline, CDR1 MNHEY and CDR2 SVGAGI. This CDR3 is 14 amino acids long. The V and J ends lost 6 bases and 2 bases respectively, with 11 bases between them. The CDR3 region is CASRYGGGNQPQHF. CDR3 nucleotide sequence: TGTGCCAGCAGATATGGGGGGGGCAATCAGCCCCAGCATTTT.

The V call is TRBV6-6, the J call TRBJ1-2, with 12 bases matching TRBD1. Germline V gene data show CDR1 as MNHNY and CDR2 as SVGAGI (reference sequence). The CDR3 is 16 residues long. With 0 bases clipped from V and 5 bases from J, the junction kept 4 bases outside the gene matches. CDR3 nucleotide sequence: TGTGCCAGCAGTTACTCGGGGGGACAGGGGGCGTATGGCTACACCTTC. Encoded protein: CASSYSGGQGAYGYTF.

The chain links TRBV6-6 to TRBJ2-7; D might be TRBD2 (6 bases). From germline, CDR1 is MNHNY and CDR2 SVGAGI (reference sequence). V lost 5 bases to trimming and J lost 3 bases, with 11 bases between them. This CDR3 comprises 13 residues. DNA for the CDR3: TGTGCCAGCAGTCCGGCGGGGAACTACGAGCAGTACTTC. This gives the protein CASSPAGNYEQYF.

The V and J genes are TRBV6-1 and TRBJ2-1; 7 positions match TRBD2. The CDR3 extends over 15 amino acids. Germline V gene lookup returns CDR1 MNHNS and CDR2 SASEGT. After removal of 5 bases from V and 8 bases from J, the junction contained 12 bases not matched to a gene. Here the CDR3 reads CASSPYGGSGHEQFF. CDR3 bases: TGTGCCAGCAGTCCTTACGGCGGGAGTGGCCATGAGCAGTTCTTC.

The V and J genes are TRBV2 and TRBJ2-4; tentatively, D is TRBD2 (6 bases). CDR1 and CDR2 from the germline V gene are SNHLY and FYNNEI. Trimming took 10 bases from V and 10 from J, leaving 17 bases between them. The CDR3 is made up of 12 amino acids. CDR3 residues: CAIHPGGDIQYF. For the CDR3, the DNA is TGTGCCATCCACCCCGGGGGTGATATTCAGTACTTC. The full variable domain, rest sourced from reference TRBV2 and TRBJ2-4, is EPEVTQTPSHQVTQMGQEVILRCVPISNHLYFYWYRQILGQKVEFLVSFYNNEISEKSEIFDDQFSVERPDGSNFTLKIRSTKLEDSAMYFCAIHPGGDIQYFGAGTRLSVL.